The clone carrying this T cell receptor (beta chain) appeared many times. What it binds is not known. There are 17 residues in the CDR3. CDR1 LNHNV and CDR2 YYDKDF come from the germline V gene (reference sequence). V was shortened by 2 bases and J by 0 bases, with 14 bases between the two germline ends. These data come from a study of CD8 T cells in ankylosing spondylitis. MiXCR was run by TCRdb on the 5' RACE reads, yielding one entry per CDR3 protein. Of under 250,000 distinct CDR3 sequences in the sample, about 10% are singletons; the top ten hold 6.8%. Whole-study results and caveats: Roughly eight highly homologous variants made up a TCR beta motif, and this motif appeared characteristic of ankylosing spondylitis blood. Disease-linked clones were reportedly significantly enriched in matched ankylosing spondylitis synovial fluid. A number of the motif variants had already been described in reactive arthritis synovial fluid and blood. Disease-linked clones were found to be CD8+ and relatively rare in peripheral blood.

The sequence came from a male donor with ankylosing spondylitis or in good health (not recorded which). The source material was blood, either unsorted or a sorted T cell fraction (not recorded which). The rearrangement uses TRBV15 and TRBJ1-3; possibly TRBD1 for D (5 bases). In DNA form, the CDR3 reads TGTGCCACCAGCAGATCGTTAGGGGTTTCCTCTGGAAACACCATATATTTT. It is translated as CATSRSLGVSSGNTIYF.